The 23 T cell receptor beta chains below were found in one sample sequenced in a study of PD-L1 blockade in urothelial cancer. Time point described: pretreatment peripheral blood. Only in-frame clones appear in the TCRdb table, and some are missing; sequencing was by immunoSEQ multiplex PCR. The table lists 30,000 to 40,000 clones, approximately 80% of them singletons. The specimen comprised PBMCs, sampled around atezolizumab (anti-PD-L1) treatment. All receptors come from a man aged 60-69 years with urothelial cancer.

The V call is TRBV28, the J call TRBJ1-1; the D gene is possibly TRBD1 (6 bases). V lost 6 bases and J lost 3, with 20 bases in between. CDR3 length: 16 residues. The V gene's germline CDR1 is MDHEN and CDR2 SYDVKM. The CDR3 protein is CASRFTGSRGYTEAFF. Here the CDR3 DNA reads TGTGCCAGCAGATTTACAGGGTCTAGAGGGTACACTGAAGCTTTCTTT.

J is TRBJ2-1 and V is TRBV9; 9 bases match TRBD2. The CDR3 contains 14 residues. The ends lost 2 bases at V and 5 bases at J; junction bases unmatched: 2. Looked up from germline, CDR1 is SGDLS and CDR2 is YYNGEE. CDR3 in amino acids: CASSVSGSNNEQFF. CDR3 bases: TGTGCCAGCAGCGTTAGCGGGAGCAACAATGAGCAGTTCTTC.

The rearrangement uses TRBV11-3 and TRBJ2-1, with TRBD2 as a possible D gene (5 bases). CDR1 is SGHNT, CDR2 YENEEA, per germline. Trimming took off 1 base at V and 5 bases at J, with 12 bases between the two ends. The CDR3 spans 15 residues. CDR3: CASSLVFSENNEQFF. DNA for the CDR3: TGTGCCAGCAGCTTAGTTTTTAGCGAAAACAATGAGCAGTTCTTC.

This chain links TRBV6-5 with TRBJ2-2, with 8 bases matching TRBD1. The J segment lost 5 bases and the V segment lost 6 bases, leaving 5 bases of the junction unmatched. The germline V gene has CDR1 MNHEY and CDR2 SVGAGI. The CDR3 sequence is 14 residues long. The CDR3 sequence is CASSWDRITGELFF. CDR3 DNA sequence: TGTGCCAGCAGCTGGGACAGGATAACCGGGGAGCTGTTTTTT.

The chain joins TRBV14 to TRBJ2-7, with 9 bases lining up with TRBD2. CDR1 is SGHDN and CDR2 is FVKESK in the germline V gene. V lost 0 bases to trimming and J lost 5 bases; unmatched junction nucleotides: 11. The CDR3 covers 17 residues. CDR3 sequence reads: CASSQDPPSGALHEQYF. The CDR3 bases are TGTGCCAGCAGCCAAGATCCCCCTAGCGGGGCCCTCCACGAGCAGTACTTC.

The rearrangement joins TRBV7-3 to TRBJ2-1; D is undetermined. CDR3 size: 15 residues. Germline loops: CDR1 SGHTA, CDR2 FQGTGA. V gave up 5 bases and J gave up 1 base, with 12 bases separating them. The CDR3 coding sequence is TGTGCCAGCAGCCCCCGCGGTGGTTCCTACAATGAGCAGTTCTTC. It codes for CASSPRGGSYNEQFF.

The chain has TRBV7-9 and TRBJ1-5; weak D call: TRBD1 (6 bases). V shed 0 bases and J shed 10 bases, with 13 bases lying between them. The CDR3 runs to 14 residues. Germline-derived CDR1 and CDR2 are SEHNR and FQNEAQ (reference sequence). The CDR3 DNA is TGTGCCAGCAGCTTAGCGGGTGGACAGTTCCCCCAGCATTTT. As protein: CASSLAGGQFPQHF.

The gene calls are TRBV6-5 and TRBJ2-1, with 12 nucleotides matching TRBD2. The V and J ends lost 4 bases and 3 bases, in that order; junction bases with no gene match: 4. The CDR3 consists of 16 residues. Germline V gene data show CDR1 as MNHEY and CDR2 as SVGAGI. The CDR3 loop reads CASSSMGLAGYNEQFF. In DNA, the CDR3 is TGTGCCAGCAGTTCTATGGGACTAGCGGGCTACAATGAGCAGTTCTTC.

The rearrangement joins TRBV11-2 to TRBJ1-4, with TRBD1 identical over 9 bases. The germline V gene encodes CDR1 SGHAT and CDR2 FQNNGV. This CDR3 contains 15 residues. V shed 1 base, J shed 8 bases, and the junction held 5 bases outside the gene matches. The CDR3 nucleotides are TGTGCCAGCAGCTTAGCCGGGACAGGGAACGAAAAACTGTTTTTT. It is translated as CASSLAGTGNEKLFF.

J is TRBJ1-2 and V is TRBV7-3, with D perhaps TRBD1 (5 bases). V was trimmed by 2 bases and J by 4 bases, leaving 11 bases between them. The length of the CDR3 is 14 residues. Per the germline V gene, CDR1 is SGHTA and CDR2 is FQGTGA. DNA for the CDR3: TGTGCCAGCAGCTTAGTAGGGGAGGGCTATGGCTACACCTTC. Its protein is CASSLVGEGYGYTF.

The chain links TRBV7-2 to TRBJ2-4; 13 positions agree with TRBD2. The CDR3 contains 15 residues. Trimming at V came to 6 bases and at J to 7 bases, leaving 6 bases not matched to a gene. Germline values: CDR1 SGHTA, CDR2 FQGNSA. The CDR3 loop is CASRQGLAGVNIQYF. Here the CDR3 DNA reads TGTGCCAGCAGGCAAGGACTAGCGGGAGTGAACATTCAGTACTTC.

CDR3 DNA: TGCAGCGTTCTGCACTCGAACACCGGGGAGCTGTTTTTT. Its protein is CSVLHSNTGELFF. The chain joins TRBV29-1 to TRBJ2-2, with D unclear. The length of the CDR3 is 13 residues. Trimming took off 5 bases at V and 0 bases at J, with 7 bases between the two ends. The germline V gene has CDR1 SQVTM and CDR2 ANQGSEA.

The rearrangement uses TRBV6-6 and TRBJ1-5, with a possible D match to TRBD1 (6 bases). The CDR3 length is 13 residues. V lost 8 bases and J 6 bases, leaving 14 bases between the germline ends. Per the germline V gene, CDR1 is MNHNY and CDR2 is SVGAGI (reference sequence). In DNA, the CDR3 is TGTGCCAGCGTGGGGAGGGGGGGTCAGCCCCAGCATTTT. Encoded protein: CASVGRGGQPQHF.

This clone was seen just once. The genes are TRBV7-6 and TRBJ2-5; 11 nucleotides align to TRBD2. Trimming removed 10 bases from V and 4 bases from J; junction bases left unmatched: 11. Germline V gene lookup returns CDR1 SGHVS and CDR2 FNYEAQ. This CDR3 comprises 15 residues. In DNA, the CDR3 is TGTGCCACCGCGGAAACTAGCGGGAGAGTAGAGACCCAGTACTTC. It specifies CATAETSGRVETQYF.

This chain connects TRBV2 to TRBJ1-2; 7 bases align to TRBD1. The CDR3 runs 16 residues. The trim removed 7 bases at V and 1 base at J, leaving 12 bases unmatched. Germline CDR1 and CDR2: SNHLY and FYNNEI. The CDR3: CASTKLQGDYNYGYTF. The DNA of the CDR3 is TGTGCCAGCACCAAACTTCAGGGGGATTATAACTATGGCTACACCTTC.

Only one count was recorded for this clone. V is TRBV23-1 and J is TRBJ1-1; no definite D call. TRBV23-1 is an ORF, and what it does is uncertain. The CDR3 is 14 residues long. The V gene lost 7 bases and the J gene lost 2 bases, with 14 bases spanning the gap. This chain's CDR3 is CASTHRGENTEAFF. CDR3 DNA sequence: TGCGCCAGCACCCACCGGGGAGAAAACACTGAAGCTTTCTTT.

This chain joins TRBV5-1 and TRBJ1-4; D call uncertain. V shed 4 bases and J shed 8 bases, with 15 bases lying between them. This CDR3 has 14 amino acids. Germline assignment: CDR1 SGHRS and CDR2 YFSETQ. The CDR3 DNA follows: TGCGCCAGCAGCGCGTCCGGGGTTCGAGAAAAACTGTTTTTT. Residues: CASSASGVREKLFF.

CDR3 DNA sequence: TGTGCCAGCAGTTACTCGGGACAGGGGGGCGATACGCAGTATTTT. It is translated as CASSYSGQGGDTQYF. The chain combines TRBV2 with TRBJ2-3; TRBD1 matches at 11 bases. In germline, CDR1 is SNHLY, CDR2 FYNNEI. V shed 5 bases, J shed 6 bases, and the junction held 7 bases outside the gene matches. The CDR3 sequence is 15 residues long.

This chain joins TRBV5-1 and TRBJ2-3; TRBD2 agrees at 13 bases. Germline V gene lookup returns CDR1 SGHRS and CDR2 YFSETQ. This CDR3 spans 16 amino acids. Trimming cost V 2 bases and J 4 bases; bases outside gene matches: 4. The CDR3 DNA is TGCGCCAGCAGCTTAGGACTAGCGGGAGAGGCAGATACGCAGTATTTT. It codes for CASSLGLAGEADTQYF.

This chain joins TRBV11-3 and TRBJ2-7, with D uncertain. V was clipped by 1 base and J by 1 base, with 5 bases between them. The CDR3 contains 13 residues. The germline gives CDR1 SGHNT, CDR2 YENEEA. The CDR3 spells CASSLGPSYEQYF. The CDR3 DNA reads as TGTGCCAGCAGCTTAGGTCCATCCTACGAGCAGTACTTC.

The chain recombines TRBV29-1 with TRBJ1-5, with 7 bases fitting TRBD1. CDR1 is SQVTM and CDR2 is ANQGSEA in the germline V gene. The CDR3 has 13 amino acids. The trim removed 6 bases at V and 4 bases at J, leaving 6 bases unmatched. The DNA for the CDR3 is TGCAGCGTGAGGGACAGCGCTAATCAGCCCCAGCATTTT. Amino acids: CSVRDSANQPQHF. The variable domain in full, completed from reference TRBV29-1 and TRBJ1-5, reads SAVISQKPSRDICQRGTSLTIQCQVDSQVTMMFWYRQQPGQSLTLIATANQGSEATYESGFVIDKFPISRPNLTFSTLTVSNMSPEDSSIYLCSVRDSANQPQHFGDGTRLSIL.

The J gene is TRBJ2-1, the V gene TRBV6-1; D is unclear. Trimming removed 8 bases from V and 8 bases from J, with 7 bases in between. Germline V lookup: CDR1 MNHNS, CDR2 SASEGT. The CDR3 length is 10 residues. CDR3 sequence: CASLGYEQFF. Here the CDR3 DNA reads TGTGCCAGCCTTGGCTATGAGCAGTTCTTC.

This clone was recorded only once. The chain links TRBV4-3 to TRBJ2-6, with D possibly being TRBD1 (6 bases). Deletions cut 4 bases from V and 0 bases from J, with 13 bases between. Per germline, CDR1 LGHNA and CDR2 YSLEER. This CDR3 is built from 17 residues. The CDR3 bases are TGCGCCAGCAGCCCCCGAAGGGGGAGCTCTGGGGCCAACGTCCTGACTTTC. It codes for CASSPRRGSSGANVLTF.